This T cell receptor (beta chain) derives from a study of cytomegalovirus exposure and HLA in healthy donors. At the level of the study: Sequencing of roughly 180 million T cells in an earlier analysis found 120 million or so unique TCR beta sequences.

Trimming removed 6 bases from V and 0 bases from J; junction bases left unmatched: 7. The CDR3 runs to 16 residues. Germline V gives CDR1 SGHRS, CDR2 YFSETQ. The PCR contained 60 Vbeta and 13 Jbeta primers. Sequencing used immunoSEQ multiplex PCR; TCRdb keeps in-frame clones, though not all of them. Seen here are 150,000 to 200,000 clones, roughly 77% observed once, and the top ten hold approximately 5%. Study-level results: Indistinguishable V segments, including TRBV6-2 and TRBV6-3, were excluded. Some TCR beta chains (more than 150 of them) were listed as cytomegalovirus-associated. One variant, a missense change in DCLRE1C, was linked in a later analysis to TCR beta V- and J-gene trimming.

On this clone itself: No antigen is known for it.

Sequences were obtained from PBMCs. This TCR derives from a man younger than 30 in good health and CMV-seropositive. The genes are TRBV5-1 and TRBJ1-4; 8 bases map to TRBD1. In DNA form, the CDR3 reads TGCGCCAGCAAACTCACAGGGGGTGCAACTAATGAAAAACTGTTTTTT. This codes for CASKLTGGATNEKLFF.